Sequencing of this T cell receptor beta chain was carried out in a study of T-cell reconstitution after alpha-beta-depleted transplantation in children listed by TCRdb under 2016. Study-wide context: Using TCR repertoire profiling, the study quantitatively followed how T-cell immune reconstitution unfolded in children after TCRalphabeta/CD19-depleted allogeneic hematopoietic cell transplantation.

Explained via the paper, the treatment or condition label denotes: allogeneic hematopoietic cell transplantation with graft depleted of TCRalphabeta T cells and CD19 B cells. The transplant recipients were children given TCRalphabeta/CD19-depleted allogeneic hematopoietic cell grafts. Paper-wide results and their limitations: Over the following months the frequencies of hyperexpanded clones went down, and after one year T-cell counts and TCRbeta diversity were mostly credited to newly produced T cells. In some patients, the high TCRbeta diversity seen at day 60 was put down to recipient T cells and intrathymic progenitors that had survived conditioning. The apparently early recovery of alphabetaT-cell counts about two months after transplant reportedly depended on only several hundred rapidly expanded clones that came from non-depleted graft cells.

Remarks on this clonotype: The clone's antigen remains unknown. Nothing much larger sits one base from this clone, and base qualities are not available.

The protocol used for the library was PCR. The run used an Illumina HiSeq 2500. TCR libraries were prepared with molecular barcoding, using unique molecular identifiers to normalize TCRbeta repertoire quantification. TCRdb itself trimmed the public reads at Q25 with fastp, ran MiXCR and retained productive beta chains. Merged by CDR3 protein, the rows form single entries marked with the most common genes and DNA. This sample has about a million distinct CDR3 sequences in its table, and around 30% of those were observed once. Clones ranked in the top ten supply over 25% of the sample. The sequencing here drew on PBMCs, mostly from graft donor cells, taken 360 days after TCRalphabeta/CD19-depleted stem cell transplant. The receptor was isolated from a boy less than two years old who had a stem cell transplant for SCID, so the T cells may come from the graft donor.

In nucleotides, the sequence is TGTGCCACCAGCAGCGGGACAGGGGTTTCGAACACTGAAGCTTTCTTT. Its product reads: CATSSGTGVSNTEAFF. This chain joins TRBV15 to TRBJ1-1; 10 middle bases align to TRBD1. CDR1 LNHNV and CDR2 YYDKDF were looked up in the germline V gene (reference sequence). V trim: 3 bases; J trim: 1 base; unmatched bases: 5. The CDR3, from cysteine to phenylalanine, totals 16 residues. Only the CDR3 part of the read is kept: 48 bases, read in frame from the first base.